This TCR beta chain was profiled in a study of control samples from healthy donors and cancer patients. Sequenced by immunoSEQ multiplex PCR; TCRdb stores in-frame clones only, minus some. The table records roughly 38,000 clones, 75% to 90% of them present only once. Specimen: blood. This receptor was obtained from a man in his sixties in good health.

CDR3 sequence reads: CASSSHSYFLAGGPDEQFF. The CDR3, as DNA: TGTGCCAGCAGCTCGCACTCTTACTTTCTAGCGGGAGGGCCTGATGAGCAGTTCTTC. V and J are TRBV7-9 and TRBJ2-1; TRBD2 matches at 12 bases. Germline CDR1 SEHNR, CDR2 FQNEAQ (reference sequence). This CDR3 contains 19 residues. V was pared by 4 bases and J by 8 bases, with 18 bases of the junction left unmatched. Full variable domain (outside the CDR3, taken from reference TRBV7-9 and TRBJ2-1): DTGVSQNPRHKITKRGQNVTFRCDPISEHNRLYWYRQTLGQGPEFLTYFQNEAQLEKSRLLSDRFSAERPKGSFSTLEIQRTEQGDSAMYLCASSSHSYFLAGGPDEQFFGPGTRLTVL.